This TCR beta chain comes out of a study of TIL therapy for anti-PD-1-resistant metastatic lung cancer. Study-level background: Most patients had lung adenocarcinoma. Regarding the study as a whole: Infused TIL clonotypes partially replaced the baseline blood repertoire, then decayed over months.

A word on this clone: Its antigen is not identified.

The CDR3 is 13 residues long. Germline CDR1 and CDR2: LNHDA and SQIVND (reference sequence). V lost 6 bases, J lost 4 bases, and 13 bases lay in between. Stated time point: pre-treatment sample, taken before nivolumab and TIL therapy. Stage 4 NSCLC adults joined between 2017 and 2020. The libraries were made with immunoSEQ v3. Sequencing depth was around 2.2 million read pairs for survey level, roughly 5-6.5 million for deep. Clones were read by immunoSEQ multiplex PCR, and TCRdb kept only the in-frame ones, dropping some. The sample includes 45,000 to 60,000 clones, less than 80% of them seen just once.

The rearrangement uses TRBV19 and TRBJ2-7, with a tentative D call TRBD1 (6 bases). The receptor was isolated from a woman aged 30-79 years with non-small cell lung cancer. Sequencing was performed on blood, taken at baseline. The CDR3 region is CASSFGQKYEQYF. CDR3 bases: TGTGCCAGTAGCTTCGGACAGAAATACGAGCAGTACTTC. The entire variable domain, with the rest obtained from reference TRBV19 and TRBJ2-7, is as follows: DGGITQSPKYLFRKEGQNVTLSCEQNLNHDAMYWYRQDPGQGLRLIYYSQIVNDFQKGDIAEGYSVSREKKESFPLTVTSAQKNPTAFYLCASSFGQKYEQYFGPGTRLTVT.